In this sample, the clone carrying this T cell receptor (beta chain) turned up a few times. The antigen is unknown. TCRdb reprocessed the 5' RACE reads with MiXCR, giving one entry per CDR3 protein. The sample records just under 550,000 distinct CDR3 sequences, over 9.5% being singletons. This specimen belongs to a study of CD8 T cells in ankylosing spondylitis. General study findings and limits: Ankylosing spondylitis blood appeared to carry a characteristic TCR beta motif of roughly eight highly homologous variants.

The CDR3 runs 12 residues. The V gene's germline CDR1 is LNHDA and CDR2 SQIVND (reference sequence). Between the trimmed V and J ends, which lost 7 bases and 6 bases, there was a span of 9 bases. The TCR was taken from a male donor with ankylosing spondylitis. The chain uses TRBV19 and TRBJ2-2; D unresolved. The sequenced sample consisted of blood, either unsorted or a sorted T cell fraction (not recorded which). In DNA, the CDR3 is TGTGCCAGTACCCCCCAGTCCGGGGAGCTGTTTTTT. Amino acid sequence: CASTPQSGELFF.